Presented here are 27 T cell receptor beta chains from one specimen sequenced in a study of blood T cell repertoires in COVID-19. TCRdb keeps only in-frame clones here, not all; method: immunoSEQ multiplex PCR. The table records a few hundred thousand clones, about 90% of them present only once. Material: PBMCs or T cells enriched from blood (not recorded which). Receptors were obtained from a woman aged 25 to 39 who had been exposed to COVID-19.

The chain uses TRBV3-1 (or the pseudogene TRBV3-2) and TRBJ1-2; no clear D gene. CDR3 length equals 11 residues. Germline values: CDR1 LGHDT, CDR2 YNNKEL (reference sequence). The germline V and J ends were trimmed by 0 bases and 7 bases, with 3 bases remaining between them. The CDR3 region is CASSQDLGYTF. In nucleotides, the CDR3 is TGTGCCAGCAGCCAAGATCTTGGCTACACCTTC.

The genes are TRBV11-2 and TRBJ2-1; the D is unclear. Trimming removed 7 bases at V and 1 base at J, with 17 bases between. The CDR3 runs to 16 residues. Looked up from germline, CDR1 is SGHAT and CDR2 is FQNNGV. The CDR3 region is CASILVAAGSYNEQFF. DNA for the CDR3: TGTGCCAGCATCCTAGTAGCCGCCGGGTCCTACAATGAGCAGTTCTTC.

J is TRBJ1-6 and V is TRBV2; 8 nucleotides agree with TRBD1. The CDR3 consists of 16 residues. The germline V gene has CDR1 SNHLY and CDR2 FYNNEI. After removal of 3 bases from V and 0 bases from J, the junction contained 1 base not matched to a gene. CDR3: CASSDDRGSYNSPLHF. In DNA, the CDR3 is TGTGCCAGCAGTGACGACAGGGGCTCCTATAATTCACCCCTCCACTTT. The whole variable domain, filled in from reference TRBV2 and TRBJ1-6, reads EPEVTQTPSHQVTQMGQEVILRCVPISNHLYFYWYRQILGQKVEFLVSFYNNEISEKSEIFDDQFSVERPDGSNFTLKIRSTKLEDSAMYFCASSDDRGSYNSPLHFGNGTRLTVT.

Worth noting for this clone: Distinct nucleotide sequences in the sample also encode this CDR3. The chain recombines TRBV27 with TRBJ2-7, with 7 bases fitting TRBD1. Germline CDR1 and CDR2: MNHEY and SMNVEV (reference sequence). This CDR3 contains 16 residues. With 0 bases clipped from V and 2 bases from J, the junction kept 7 bases outside the gene matches. This CDR3 reads CASSLSRTGSTYEQYF. DNA for the CDR3: TGTGCCAGCAGTTTATCGAGGACAGGTTCCACCTACGAGCAGTACTTC.

The chain carries TRBV19 and TRBJ1-1; D not certain. This CDR3 comprises 12 residues. CDR1 and CDR2 from the germline V gene are LNHDA and SQIVND (reference sequence). The V end lost 5 bases, the J end lost 1 base, and 5 bases lay between the germline ends. The CDR3 reads CASSARNTEAFF. CDR3 in DNA: TGTGCCAGTAGTGCGCGGAACACTGAAGCTTTCTTT.

The gene calls are TRBV18 and TRBJ1-4, with D possibly being TRBD1 (6 bases). Germline CDR1 reads KGHSH; CDR2 reads LQKENI. Trimming left V 3 bases short and J 6 bases short, with 14 bases between. This CDR3 has 15 amino acids. The CDR3 DNA reads as TGTGCCAGCTCACCCGGGTCAGGGGTGGATGAAAAACTGTTTTTT. This translates into CASSPGSGVDEKLFF.

The V gene is TRBV11-2, the J gene TRBJ2-3; no clear D gene. This CDR3 has 13 amino acids. With 0 bases removed from V and 3 bases from J, the gap between germline ends came to 4 bases. Germline V gene lookup returns CDR1 SGHAT and CDR2 FQNNGV. In DNA, the CDR3 is TGTGCCAGCAGCTTAGATCAGACAGATACGCAGTATTTT. This translates into CASSLDQTDTQYF.

The V and J genes are TRBV6-1 and TRBJ2-7; weak D call: TRBD2 (7 bases). Germline values: CDR1 MNHNS, CDR2 SASEGT. With 3 bases removed from V and 2 bases from J, the gap between germline ends came to 14 bases. This CDR3 contains 15 residues. In DNA form, the CDR3 reads TGTGCCAGCAGTGAGGGGGGGGCCCTCACCTACGAGCAGTACTTC. This encodes CASSEGGALTYEQYF.

The chain joins TRBV16 to TRBJ1-1, with D possibly being TRBD1 (6 bases). The CDR3 is 15 amino acids. Germline lookup yields CDR1 KGHSY and CDR2 FQNENV. Trimming left V 5 bases short and J 0 bases short, with 13 bases between. The CDR3 DNA reads as TGTGCCAGCAGCAAATGGACAGCTTTGAACACTGAAGCTTTCTTT. Protein: CASSKWTALNTEAFF.

The J gene is TRBJ2-7, the V gene TRBV27; 13 bases line up with TRBD2. Trimming at V came to 5 bases and at J to 5 bases, leaving 6 bases not matched to a gene. CDR1 and CDR2 (germline): MNHEY, SMNVEV (reference sequence). The CDR3 is made up of 15 amino acids. The CDR3 loop reads CASSKGTSGKNEQYF. The CDR3 DNA sequence: TGTGCCAGCAGTAAGGGGACTAGCGGGAAAAACGAGCAGTACTTC.

V gene TRBV5-1 combines with J gene TRBJ2-7, with 12 bases that match TRBD2. The germline CDR1 and CDR2 sequences are SGHRS and YFSETQ. The CDR3 has 15 residues. The V segment lost 3 bases and the J segment 1 base; nucleotides outside the gene matches: 2. The CDR3 nucleotides read TGCGCCAGCAGCTCCGGGACTAGCGGGTCCTACGAGCAGTACTTC. Its translation: CASSSGTSGSYEQYF.

The V call is TRBV9, the J call TRBJ1-3, with no clear D. Germline assignment: CDR1 SGDLS and CDR2 YYNGEE. The V end was cut by 0 bases, the J end by 3 bases, with 10 bases between. The CDR3 totals 15 residues. CDR3 DNA sequence: TGTGCCAGCAGCGTAGCTGCAGGCAATGGAAACACCATATATTTT. This gives the protein CASSVAAGNGNTIYF. The complete variable domain, with remaining parts taken from reference TRBV9 and TRBJ1-3, reads DSGVTQTPKHLITATGQRVTLRCSPRSGDLSVYWYQQSLDQGLQFLIQYYNGEERAKGNILERFSAQQFPDLHSELNLSSLELGDSALYFCASSVAAGNGNTIYFGEGSWLTVV.

On this clone itself: Other DNA sequences in this sample translate to the same CDR3. The V call is TRBV30, the J call TRBJ1-1; TRBD1 aligns across 9 bases. The CDR3 is 14 residues long. Germline trimming cut 2 bases from V and 4 bases from J; bases unmatched to any gene: 5. CDR1 is GTSNPN and CDR2 is SVGIG in the germline V gene (reference sequence). The CDR3: CAWSPGQGGTEAFF. The CDR3 DNA follows: TGTGCCTGGAGTCCGGGACAGGGCGGCACTGAAGCTTTCTTT.

The V and J genes are TRBV5-1 and TRBJ2-1; TRBD2 matches at 11 bases. V lost 5 bases, J lost 1 base, and 5 bases stayed unmatched. The CDR3 spans 16 residues. The V gene's germline CDR1 is SGHRS and CDR2 YFSETQ. The chain's CDR3 is CASRQIAGGSYNEQFF. The CDR3 DNA reads as TGCGCCAGCAGGCAAATAGCGGGAGGGTCCTACAATGAGCAGTTCTTC.

This clone has only one observation. The chain employs TRBV7-2 and TRBJ2-7, with D maybe TRBD2 (6 bases). V lost 1 base and J 0 bases, leaving 10 bases between the germline ends. This CDR3 comprises 15 residues. Germline V gene lookup returns CDR1 SGHTA and CDR2 FQGNSA. The CDR3 is CASSLGPGLSYEQYF. CDR3 DNA sequence: TGTGCCAGCAGCTTAGGACCGGGACTCTCCTACGAGCAGTACTTC.

The chain is built from TRBV10-1 and TRBJ1-1, with D maybe TRBD1 (5 bases). The CDR3 sequence is 14 residues long. Germline values: CDR1 WNHNN, CDR2 SYGVQD (reference sequence). V was trimmed by 5 bases and J by 4 bases, leaving 14 bases between them. The CDR3: CASSSTSQGTEAFF. As DNA, the CDR3 is TGCGCCAGCAGTTCCACCAGCCAGGGCACTGAAGCTTTCTTT.

The chain joins TRBV19 to TRBJ1-1; a possible D gene is TRBD1 (6 bases). The CDR3 consists of 13 residues. Germline CDR1 and CDR2: LNHDA and SQIVND (reference sequence). The germline V and J ends were trimmed by 6 bases and 1 base, with 9 bases remaining between them. CDR3 in DNA: TGTGCCAGTAGCTCGACAGGGAACACTGAAGCTTTCTTT. Protein sequence: CASSSTGNTEAFF.

This chain links TRBV11-2 with TRBJ2-7; 8 nucleotides line up with TRBD2. The CDR3 is 15 residues long. Germline CDR1 and CDR2: SGHAT and FQNNGV. Losses at the gene ends were 5 bases for V and 4 bases for J; bases not matched to a gene: 10. The CDR3 reads CASSPSGRGLYEQYF. The CDR3 DNA is TGTGCCAGCAGCCCAAGCGGGAGAGGCTTATACGAGCAGTACTTC. The whole variable domain, remainder taken from reference TRBV11-2 and TRBJ2-7, is EAGVAQSPRYKIIEKRQSVAFWCNPISGHATLYWYQQILGQGPKLLIQFQNNGVVDDSQLPKDRFSAERLKGVDSTLKIQPAKLEDSAVYLCASSPSGRGLYEQYFGPGTRLTVT.

The chain uses TRBV6-5 and TRBJ1-3, with D possibly being TRBD1 (5 bases). The CDR3 extends over 13 amino acids. The V end was cut by 8 bases, the J end by 8 bases, with 16 bases between. The germline CDR1 and CDR2 sequences are MNHEY and SVGAGI. The CDR3 DNA reads TGTGCCAGCGTGGGGCCCTACGGGCACACCATATATTTT. Its protein is CASVGPYGHTIYF.

The chain combines TRBV18 with TRBJ1-2, with D possibly TRBD1 on 6 matching bases. Trimming stripped 3 bases from V and 7 bases from J, with 9 bases between. Germline V gene lookup returns CDR1 KGHSH and CDR2 LQKENI. CDR3 size: 12 residues. CDR3 protein: CASSPRGIGYTF. CDR3 DNA sequence: TGTGCCAGCTCACCCAGGGGTATTGGCTACACCTTC.

This chain uses TRBV2 with TRBJ2-7, with 14 positions matching TRBD2. Germline CDR1 SNHLY, CDR2 FYNNEI. Unmatched junction bases numbered 14, after V lost 10 bases and J lost 9 bases. This CDR3 is 15 amino acids long. The CDR3 sequence is CAISPPGLAGEAQYF. For the CDR3, the DNA is TGTGCCATATCCCCTCCGGGACTAGCGGGAGAGGCGCAGTACTTC.

The chain links TRBV18 to TRBJ1-1; no reliable D call. CDR3 length: 13 amino acids. The V and J ends lost 4 bases and 4 bases respectively, with 10 bases between them. From germline, CDR1 is KGHSH and CDR2 LQKENI. CDR3 residues: CASSLEFGTEAFF. In nucleotides, the CDR3 is TGTGCCAGCTCACTAGAGTTTGGCACTGAAGCTTTCTTT. Drawing the rest from reference TRBV18 and TRBJ1-1, the complete variable domain is NAGVMQNPRHLVRRRGQEARLRCSPMKGHSHVYWYRQLPEEGLKFMVYLQKENIIDESGMPKERFSAEFPKEGPSILRIQQVVRGDSAAYFCASSLEFGTEAFFGQGTRLTVV.

V is TRBV19 and J is TRBJ1-6, with 8 nucleotides matching TRBD1. Germline V gives CDR1 LNHDA, CDR2 SQIVND (reference sequence). CDR3 size: 13 residues. Losses at the gene ends were 7 bases for V and 10 bases for J; bases not matched to a gene: 6. The DNA for the CDR3 is TGTGCCAGTACCAGGACAGGGACCTCACCCCTCCACTTT. It encodes CASTRTGTSPLHF.

The V call is TRBV5-1, the J call TRBJ1-1; D possibly corresponds to TRBD1 (6 bases). CDR3 length equals 19 residues. The V gene lost 0 bases and the J gene lost 0 bases, with 21 bases spanning the gap. Germline lookup yields CDR1 SGHRS and CDR2 YFSETQ. In nucleotides, the CDR3 is TGCGCCAGCAGCTTGGGAGCCCCTCCCGGGGGGCCCATGAACACTGAAGCTTTCTTT. It translates to CASSLGAPPGGPMNTEAFF.

V gene TRBV4-1 combines with J gene TRBJ1-6; TRBD1 aligns across 8 bases. Germline V lookup: CDR1 MGHRA, CDR2 YSYEKL. The junction had 8 bases not matched to a gene; V was cut back by 3 bases and J by 7 bases. The CDR3 totals 16 residues. The CDR3 sequence is CASSHPTGTGNSPLHF. The CDR3 DNA sequence: TGCGCCAGCAGCCACCCCACGGGGACAGGAAATTCACCCCTCCACTTT.

The rearrangement uses TRBV25-1 and TRBJ2-2, with 9 bases aligning to TRBD2. This CDR3 region has 15 residues. Unmatched junction bases numbered 3, after V lost 3 bases and J lost 4 bases. Germline assignment: CDR1 MGHDK and CDR2 SYGVNS. DNA of the CDR3: TGTGCCAGCAGTGAGTTAGCGGGAGTCACCGGGGAGCTGTTTTTT. Translation gives CASSELAGVTGELFF.

This clone was recorded once. The chain has TRBV7-9 and TRBJ2-2; D not certain. Germline V gives CDR1 SEHNR, CDR2 FQNEAQ (reference sequence). Trimming cost V 6 bases and J 0 bases, with 11 bases left between them. The CDR3 runs 15 residues. The CDR3 here is CASRLWLANTGELFF. Here the CDR3 DNA reads TGTGCCAGCAGACTCTGGCTAGCGAACACCGGGGAGCTGTTTTTT.